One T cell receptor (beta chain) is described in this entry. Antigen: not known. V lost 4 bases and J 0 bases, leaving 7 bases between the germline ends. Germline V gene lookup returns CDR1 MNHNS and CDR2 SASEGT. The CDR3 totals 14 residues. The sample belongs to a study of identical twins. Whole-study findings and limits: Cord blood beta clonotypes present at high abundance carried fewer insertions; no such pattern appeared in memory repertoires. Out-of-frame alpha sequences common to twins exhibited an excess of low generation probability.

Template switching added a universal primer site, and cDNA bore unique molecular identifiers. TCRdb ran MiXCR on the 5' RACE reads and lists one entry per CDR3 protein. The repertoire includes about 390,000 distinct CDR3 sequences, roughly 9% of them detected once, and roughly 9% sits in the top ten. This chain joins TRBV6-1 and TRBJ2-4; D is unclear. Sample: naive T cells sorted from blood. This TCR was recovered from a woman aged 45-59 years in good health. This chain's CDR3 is CASSVGVAKNIQYF. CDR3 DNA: TGTGCCAGCAGTGTAGGAGTAGCCAAAAACATTCAGTACTTC.